The 25 T cell receptor beta chains listed next were all sequenced from one sample in a study of blood T cells in healthy people across ages. Primed by a sample-barcoded 5' primer and a J-beta primer mix, a second PCR proceeded for 7 to 11 cycles. TCRdb independently ran MiXCR on the 5' RACE reads; one entry per CDR3 protein. There are hundreds of thousands of distinct CDR3 sequences in the sample; roughly 50% occur only once, and 20% to 30% lies in the top ten. Sequenced sample: blood. These receptors were taken from a man aged 40-50 years in good health.

This chain uses TRBV28 with TRBJ2-1, with D possibly being TRBD1 (6 bases). Looked up from germline, CDR1 is MDHEN and CDR2 is SYDVKM. CDR3 length: 16 amino acids. V was shortened by 3 bases and J by 0 bases, with 12 bases between the two germline ends. CDR3 in amino acids: CASSFQQGLSYNEQFF. CDR3 coding DNA: TGTGCCAGCAGTTTCCAACAGGGTCTCTCCTACAATGAGCAGTTCTTC.

The V gene is TRBV4-3, the J gene TRBJ1-2, with D maybe TRBD1 (6 bases). The CDR3 is 17 amino acids. Germline V gene lookup returns CDR1 LGHNA and CDR2 YSLEER. V lost 3 bases to trimming and J lost 1 base, with 18 bases between them. The chain's CDR3 is CASSQLYGQQFNYGYTF. The CDR3, as DNA: TGCGCCAGCAGCCAGCTCTATGGACAGCAATTTAACTATGGCTACACCTTC.

CDR3 DNA: TGTGCCAACCCGGACAGGTCCACCGGGGAGCTGTTTTTT. Encoded protein: CANPDRSTGELFF. The rearrangement links TRBV25-1 to TRBJ2-2; 7 nucleotides agree with TRBD1. Germline CDR1 reads MGHDK; CDR2 reads SYGVNS. V lost 10 bases to trimming and J lost 4 bases; unmatched junction nucleotides: 6. The CDR3 has 13 amino acids. The full variable domain, rest sourced from reference TRBV25-1 and TRBJ2-2, is EADIYQTPRYLVIGTGKKITLECSQTMGHDKMYWYQQDPGMELHLIHYSYGVNSTEKGDLSSESTVSRIRTEHFPLTLESARPSHTSQYLCANPDRSTGELFFGEGSRLTVL.

This clonotype was observed a few times. The chain uses TRBV3-1 and TRBJ1-6, with TRBD1 as a possible D gene (5 bases). Trimming shortened V by 1 base and J by 9 bases, and 10 bases separated the two germline ends. The CDR3 runs to 14 residues. CDR1 and CDR2 (germline): LGHDT, YNNKEL (reference sequence). CDR3 loop: CASSQARGLSPLHF. The CDR3 DNA is TGTGCCAGCAGCCAAGCTAGGGGACTTTCACCCCTCCACTTT.

V usage is TRBV29-1 and J usage is TRBJ2-1, with TRBD2 matching over 13 bases. The V gene end was trimmed by 6 bases and the J gene end by 7 bases; junction bases not matched to a gene: 3. The CDR3 is 13 amino acids. The germline CDR1 and CDR2 sequences are SQVTM and ANQGSEA. The CDR3 sequence is CSVRTSGGNEQFF. In nucleotides, the CDR3 is TGCAGCGTAAGGACTAGCGGGGGAAATGAGCAGTTCTTC.

The rearrangement uses TRBV9 and TRBJ2-7, with 8 bases aligning to TRBD2. The J call is doubtful: the DNA matches TRBJ2-5 better. Germline V gene lookup returns CDR1 SGDLS and CDR2 YYNGEE. The CDR3 is 14 residues long. In DNA, the CDR3 is TGTGCCAGCAGCGTAGCCCTAGCGGGAGAGACCCAGTACTTC. This translates into CASSVALAGETQYF.

J is TRBJ2-3 and V is TRBV28; the match to TRBD1 covers 9 bases. With V trimmed by 7 bases and J by 1 base, 3 bases remained unmatched. The germline V gene has CDR1 MDHEN and CDR2 SYDVKM. CDR3 length: 14 amino acids. CDR3 nucleotides: TGTGCCAGCAAGAGGGACAGGGGCACAGATACGCAGTATTTT. Residues: CASKRDRGTDTQYF.

Notes on this clonotype: This may arise from a read error, as a much more abundant clone is one base away. The chain combines TRBV7-2 with TRBJ1-2; 7 nucleotides agree with TRBD1. Looked up from germline, CDR1 is SGHTA and CDR2 is FQGNSA. The CDR3 runs 17 residues. CDR3 sequence reads: CASGLSRRQGGEGGYTF. The CDR3 region has the DNA TGTGCCAGCGGCTTGTCCCGGAGACAGGGCGGGGAAGGCGGCTACACCTTC.

This sequence joins TRBV27 and TRBJ1-6; D is unclear. Trimming cost V 6 bases and J 10 bases, with 10 bases left between them. The CDR3 contains 12 residues. From germline, CDR1 is MNHEY and CDR2 SMNVEV (reference sequence). The CDR3 is CASSLLRSPLHF. In nucleotides, the CDR3 is TGTGCCAGCAGCCTCCTTAGGTCACCCCTCCACTTT.

J is TRBJ1-6 and V is TRBV7-3; no clear D gene. Trimming stripped 4 bases from V and 4 bases from J, with 14 bases between. The V gene's germline CDR1 is SGHTA and CDR2 FQGTGA. The CDR3 has 16 residues. This CDR3 is CASSSSGTEYNSPLHF. The CDR3 nucleotides are TGTGCCAGCAGCTCAAGCGGCACCGAATATAATTCACCCCTCCACTTT.

This clonotype appeared a few times. The V and J genes are TRBV2 and TRBJ1-2; D might be TRBD1 (6 bases). Germline V lookup: CDR1 SNHLY, CDR2 FYNNEI. The CDR3 sequence is 12 residues long. Trimming took 7 bases from V and 4 from J, leaving 10 bases between them. CDR3 sequence reads: CASNRDGYGYTF. The CDR3, as DNA: TGTGCCAGCAACAGGGACGGCTATGGCTACACCTTC.

V usage is TRBV20-1 and J usage is TRBJ2-3, with 8 positions matching TRBD2. Germline CDR1 is DFQATT and CDR2 is SNEGSKA (reference sequence). The CDR3 totals 13 residues. The ends lost 3 bases at V and 6 bases at J; junction bases unmatched: 5. CDR3: CSASLAGGDTQYF. For the CDR3, the DNA is TGCAGTGCTAGTTTGGCGGGAGGTGATACGCAGTATTTT.

This chain uses TRBV28 with TRBJ2-5, with 9 bases fitting TRBD1. The J call could be wrong; TRBJ2-7 is a better fit for the DNA end. The germline V gene encodes CDR1 MDHEN and CDR2 SYDVKM. This CDR3 region has 14 residues. The CDR3 DNA follows: TGTGCCAGCATGGGGGGACAGGGAGCCTACGAGCAGTACTTC. Protein sequence: CASMGGQGAYEQYF.

On this clonotype itself: A read error may explain this, as a much larger clone is one base away. This chain links TRBV20-1 with TRBJ2-6; 11 bases agree with TRBD1. The CDR3 runs to 17 residues. Germline V CDR1 and CDR2: DFQATT, SNEGSKA (reference sequence). The CDR3 DNA follows: TGCGGCGCACATCGGACAGGGGGCCACTCTGGGGCCAACGTCCTGACTTTC. Translated, it gives CGAHRTGGHSGANVLTF.

V and J are TRBV7-3 and TRBJ2-3; 9 nucleotides match TRBD2. There are 15 residues in the CDR3. V shed 6 bases and J 0 bases; nucleotides not matched to a gene: 4. The germline V gene has CDR1 SGHTA and CDR2 FQGTGA. The DNA of the CDR3 is TGTGCCAGCAGGTTTAGCGGGAGTAGCACAGATACGCAGTATTTT. Translation gives CASRFSGSSTDTQYF.

This clonotype was observed a few times. The chain couples TRBV7-2 to TRBJ1-4, with a possible D match to TRBD1 (5 bases). Deletions cut 7 bases from V and 3 bases from J, with 18 bases between. From germline, CDR1 is SGHTA and CDR2 FQGNSA. This CDR3 comprises 16 residues. CDR3: CASIKSYGAANEKLFF. The DNA of the CDR3 is TGTGCCAGCATCAAATCTTATGGGGCGGCTAATGAAAAACTGTTTTTT. Full variable domain (missing parts from reference TRBV7-2 and TRBJ1-4): GAGVSQSPSNKVTEKGKDVELRCDPISGHTALYWYRQSLGQGLEFLIYFQGNSAPDKSGLPSDRFSAERTGGSVSTLTIQRTQQEDSAVYLCASIKSYGAANEKLFFGSGTQLSVL.

This sequence joins TRBV18 and TRBJ2-1; the D call may be TRBD1 or TRBD2 (5 bases each). This CDR3 is built from 15 residues. Germline loops: CDR1 KGHSH, CDR2 LQKENI. V dropped 2 bases and J dropped 4 bases, with 12 bases sitting between them. The CDR3 DNA sequence: TGTGCCAGCTCACCAGGGGGTCCCGGGTACAATGAGCAGTTCTTC. It encodes CASSPGGPGYNEQFF.

The chain links TRBV6-6 to TRBJ2-1, with 13 bases that match TRBD2. The CDR3 is 17 amino acids. CDR1 and CDR2 from the germline V gene are MNHNY and SVGAGI (reference sequence). V shed 0 bases and J 12 bases; nucleotides not matched to a gene: 11. In nucleotides, the CDR3 is TGTGCCAGCAGTTACTCGCCGGGACTAGCGGGAATCTATGGGCAGTTCTTC. Amino acids: CASSYSPGLAGIYGQFF.

This chain links TRBV20-1 with TRBJ2-7; 9 nucleotides agree with TRBD1. The CDR3 runs 11 residues. CDR1 and CDR2 (germline): DFQATT, SNEGSKA (reference sequence). J was trimmed by 5 bases and V by 8 bases; bases with no gene match: 4. CDR3 region: CSPGQGNEQYF. CDR3 bases: TGCAGTCCTGGACAGGGGAACGAGCAGTACTTC.

The genes are TRBV20-1 and TRBJ2-1, with TRBD2 matching 7 bases. The CDR3 totals 17 residues. V was pared by 7 bases and J by 3 bases, with 18 bases of the junction left unmatched. CDR1 and CDR2 from the germline V gene are DFQATT and SNEGSKA (reference sequence). The CDR3 sequence is CSGNHPSGPSYYNEQFF. The CDR3 region has the DNA TGCAGTGGCAACCACCCTAGCGGCCCCTCTTACTACAATGAGCAGTTCTTC.

This clonotype was counted a single time. The V gene is TRBV27, the J gene TRBJ1-1; D perhaps matches TRBD1 (5 bases). The CDR3 totals 15 residues. Per the germline V gene, CDR1 is MNHEY and CDR2 is SMNVEV (reference sequence). The ends were cut back, 5 bases at V and 0 bases at J, with 13 bases in the middle. CDR3 residues: CASSRYRTLNTEAFF. Written as DNA, the CDR3 is TGTGCCAGCAGTCGTTACAGGACACTGAACACTGAAGCTTTCTTT.

The DNA of the CDR3 is TGCGCCAGCAGCCAAGATGGGGTCTTGGAAGCAGATACGCAGTATTTT. Translation: CASSQDGVLEADTQYF. The rearrangement uses TRBV4-3 and TRBJ2-3; unclear D gene. The CDR3 is made up of 16 amino acids. Germline assignment: CDR1 LGHNA and CDR2 YSLEER. The V end lost 0 bases, the J end lost 4 bases, and 14 bases lay between the germline ends.

In its sample, this clonotype was seen a few times. CDR3 nucleotide sequence: TGTGCCAGCAGCCAAGTGGACACCCCCTACGAGCAGTACTTC. It translates to CASSQVDTPYEQYF. This chain links TRBV4-2 with TRBJ2-7; TRBD1 is a possible D gene (5 bases). Trimming took 1 base from V and 2 from J, leaving 9 bases between them. Germline-derived CDR1 and CDR2 are LGHNA and YNFKEQ. This CDR3 has 14 residues.

The gene calls are TRBV5-5 and TRBJ2-6; TRBD1 matches 7 bases. The CDR3 extends over 19 amino acids. V lost 1 base and J lost 0; bases outside the gene matches: 10. CDR1 SGHKS and CDR2 YYEKEE come from the germline V gene (reference sequence). Here the CDR3 reads CASSLIVGYRGSGANVLTF. The DNA of the CDR3 is TGTGCCAGCAGCTTGATCGTTGGCTACAGGGGCTCTGGGGCCAACGTCCTGACTTTC.

This rearrangement joins TRBV4-1 to TRBJ2-1; D is undetermined. The germline gives CDR1 MGHRA, CDR2 YSYEKL. CDR3 size: 14 residues. Trimming took 0 bases from V and 10 from J, leaving 13 bases between them. The CDR3 sequence is CASSQDGPPREQFF. The CDR3 DNA reads TGCGCCAGCAGCCAAGATGGGCCCCCGAGGGAGCAGTTCTTC.